This T cell receptor (beta chain) was found in a study of T cell repertoires in cytomegalovirus infection. Study results and caveats: Within the response measured ex vivo, HLA-C-restricted CMV-specific TCR beta clonotypes were dominant.

In its sample, this clonotype was seen a few times. Its antigen remains unidentified. The CDR3 totals 15 residues. The germline V gene has CDR1 DFQATT and CDR2 SNEGSKA (reference sequence). The V gene lost 5 bases and the J gene lost 4 bases, with 21 bases spanning the gap. MiXCR, run by TCRdb on the reads, gives a single entry per CDR3 protein. Here the sample spans hundreds of thousands of distinct CDR3 sequences, 25% to 35% being singletons. J is TRBJ2-7 and V is TRBV20-1; no clear D. The sequence was collected from a human donor in good health (CMV status not recorded). Some clones in this sample may be carry-over from other donors' samples. The source material was cultured PBMCs, sampled from culture after CMV antigen stimulation. CDR3 bases: TGCAGTGCTCCCTCCGGAGCAACCGGTCGGTACGAGCAGTACTTC. The encoded protein is CSAPSGATGRYEQYF.